The text below deals with one T cell receptor beta chain. Its antigen is not identified. These data are taken from a study of T cell responses to AZD1222 COVID-19 vaccine. Notes on the study in general: Regions 160-218 and 743-854 held dominance among vaccine-associated CD4 TCRs, which spanned spike. Donors, mostly white British, included more females; clonal diversity was possibly underestimated.

Produced via immunoSEQ multiplex PCR; TCRdb's table is partial and in-frame only. The repertoire has fewer than 85,000 clones, 75% to 90% of them found once; the top ten carry just over 30%. The CDR3 contains 15 residues. After removal of 4 bases from V and 2 bases from J, the junction contained 8 bases not matched to a gene. Germline V lookup: CDR1 GTSNPN, CDR2 SVGIG (reference sequence). The source was peripheral blood, collected on day 0 of AZD1222 vaccination. The rearrangement uses TRBV30 and TRBJ2-3; TRBD1 matches at 8 bases. This clonotype was sampled from an adult in good health. This CDR3 reads CAWNQGQAHTDTQYF. In nucleotides, the CDR3 is TGTGCCTGGAATCAGGGACAGGCCCACACAGATACGCAGTATTTT.